This record covers a single T cell receptor (beta chain). Its antigen is not known. Germline V lookup: CDR1 MGHRA, CDR2 YSYEKL. CDR3 length: 14 residues. Germline trimming cut 3 bases from V and 3 bases from J; bases unmatched to any gene: 5. The data are from a study of cytomegalovirus exposure and HLA in healthy donors. Study summary: Early on, a data release was issued that held roughly 80 million unique TCRs from HLA-typed donors.

PCR was performed using 60 Vbeta and 13 Jbeta primers. Methods used by the authors: Around 83 million unique TCR beta chains, some 9.9 million shared, were counted in a later analysis. The data were produced by immunoSEQ multiplex PCR, yet TCRdb's version contains in-frame clones alone and is incomplete. V and J calls and clone size are copied from that table; D and trimming were computed from the DNA. The sample yields about 140,000 clones, around two thirds seen once. Points from the study as a whole: TCR beta V segments were, for the most part, productive about 90% or about 30% of the time in an earlier analysis.

The source material was PBMCs. The source of this sequence is a man between 25 and 39 years old in good health and CMV-seropositive. The rearrangement links TRBV4-1 to TRBJ2-7, with 7 positions matching TRBD1. This chain's CDR3 is CASSQTYRGYEQYF. The CDR3, as DNA: TGCGCCAGCAGCCAGACCTACAGGGGCTACGAGCAGTACTTC.